This TCR beta chain was identified in a study of CD8+CD57+ T cells in acquired aplastic anemia. Study-level information: Sorted CD4+ and CD8+ cells gave a mean 3.2 ug DNA, range roughly 0.19 to 30 ug.

Genomic DNA, serving as template, underwent TCR beta VDJ and CDR3 profiling. TCRdb called the reads again in MiXCR, with one record for every CDR3 protein. The repertoire has over 100,000 distinct CDR3 sequences, around two fifths of them found once; the top ten carry roughly 8.9%. Input material: sorted CD4+, CD8+, or CD8+CD57+ T cells (not recorded which) from PBMCs. The receptor was derived from a human donor in good health, serving as a control.

CDR3 DNA sequence: TGTGCCAGTATTTCCTTGACAGGAAACTATGGCTACACCTTC. Its protein is CASISLTGNYGYTF. The chain uses TRBV19 and TRBJ1-2, with D perhaps TRBD1 (6 bases). Germline V gives CDR1 LNHDA, CDR2 SQIVND (reference sequence). The CDR3 runs 14 residues. With 7 bases removed from V and 2 bases from J, the gap between germline ends came to 14 bases.